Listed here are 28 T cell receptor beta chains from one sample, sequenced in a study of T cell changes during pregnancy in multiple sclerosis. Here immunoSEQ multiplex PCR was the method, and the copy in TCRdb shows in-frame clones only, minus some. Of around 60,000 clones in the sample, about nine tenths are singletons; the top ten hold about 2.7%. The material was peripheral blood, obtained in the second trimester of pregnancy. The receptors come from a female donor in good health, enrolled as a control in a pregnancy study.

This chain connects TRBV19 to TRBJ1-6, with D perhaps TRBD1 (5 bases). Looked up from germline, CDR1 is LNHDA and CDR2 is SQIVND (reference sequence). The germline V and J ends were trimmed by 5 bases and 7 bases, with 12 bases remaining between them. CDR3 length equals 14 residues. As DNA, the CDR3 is TGTGCCAGTAGTCTCGGCAGGGCAAATTCACCCCTCCACTTT. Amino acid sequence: CASSLGRANSPLHF. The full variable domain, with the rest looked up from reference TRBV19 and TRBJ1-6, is DGGITQSPKYLFRKEGQNVTLSCEQNLNHDAMYWYRQDPGQGLRLIYYSQIVNDFQKGDIAEGYSVSREKKESFPLTVTSAQKNPTAFYLCASSLGRANSPLHFGNGTRLTVT.

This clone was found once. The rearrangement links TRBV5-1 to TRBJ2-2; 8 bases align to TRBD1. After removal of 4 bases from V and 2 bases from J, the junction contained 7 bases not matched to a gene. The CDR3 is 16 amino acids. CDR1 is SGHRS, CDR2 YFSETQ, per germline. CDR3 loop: CASSQNGQGNTGELFF. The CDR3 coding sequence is TGCGCCAGCAGCCAAAATGGACAGGGAAACACCGGGGAGCTGTTTTTT.

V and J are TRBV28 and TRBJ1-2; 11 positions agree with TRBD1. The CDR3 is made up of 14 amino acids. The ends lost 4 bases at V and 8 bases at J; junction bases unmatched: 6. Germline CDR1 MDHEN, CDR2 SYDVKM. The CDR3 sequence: CASSSWTGGRGYTF. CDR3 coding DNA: TGTGCCAGCAGTTCGTGGACAGGGGGCCGCGGCTACACCTTC.

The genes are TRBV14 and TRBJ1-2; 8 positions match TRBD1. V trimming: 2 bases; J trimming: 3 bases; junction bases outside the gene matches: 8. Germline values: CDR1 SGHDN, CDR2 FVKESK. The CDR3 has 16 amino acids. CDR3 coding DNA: TGTGCCAGCAGCCAATTTGGGATACAGGGGGACTATGGCTACACCTTC. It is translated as CASSQFGIQGDYGYTF.

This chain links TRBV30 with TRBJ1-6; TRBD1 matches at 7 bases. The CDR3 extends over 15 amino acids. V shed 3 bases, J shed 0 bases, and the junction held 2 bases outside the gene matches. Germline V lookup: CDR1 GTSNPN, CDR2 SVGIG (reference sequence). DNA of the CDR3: TGTGCCTGGAGCGCAGGGGGCTCCTATAATTCACCCCTCCACTTT. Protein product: CAWSAGGSYNSPLHF.

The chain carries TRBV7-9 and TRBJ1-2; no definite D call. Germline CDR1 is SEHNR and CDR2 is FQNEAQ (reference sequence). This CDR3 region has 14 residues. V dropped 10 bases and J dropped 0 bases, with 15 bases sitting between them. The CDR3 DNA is TGTGCCACCCCTTCGGGAAGCTCTAACTATGGCTACACCTTC. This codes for CATPSGSSNYGYTF.

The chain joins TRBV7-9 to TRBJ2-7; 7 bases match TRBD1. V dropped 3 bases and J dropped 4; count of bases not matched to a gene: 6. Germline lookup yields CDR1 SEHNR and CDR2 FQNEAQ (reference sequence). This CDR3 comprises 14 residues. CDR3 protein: CASSFEGAYYEQYF. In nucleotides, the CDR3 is TGTGCCAGCAGCTTCGAGGGGGCATATTACGAGCAGTACTTC.

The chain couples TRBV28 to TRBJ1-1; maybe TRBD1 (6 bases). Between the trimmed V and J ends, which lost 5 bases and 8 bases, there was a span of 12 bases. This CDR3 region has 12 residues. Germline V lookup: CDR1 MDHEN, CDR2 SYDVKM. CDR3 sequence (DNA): TGTGCCAGCAGTCTCGACAGGAAGGAAGCTTTCTTT. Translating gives CASSLDRKEAFF.

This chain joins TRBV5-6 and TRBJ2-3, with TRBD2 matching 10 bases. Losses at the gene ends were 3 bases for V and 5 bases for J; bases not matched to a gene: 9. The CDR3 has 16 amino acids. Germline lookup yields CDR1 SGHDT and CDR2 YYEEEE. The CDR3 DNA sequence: TGTGCCAGCAGCTCGGGAAGCGGGAGGGCGATAGATACGCAGTATTTT. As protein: CASSSGSGRAIDTQYF.

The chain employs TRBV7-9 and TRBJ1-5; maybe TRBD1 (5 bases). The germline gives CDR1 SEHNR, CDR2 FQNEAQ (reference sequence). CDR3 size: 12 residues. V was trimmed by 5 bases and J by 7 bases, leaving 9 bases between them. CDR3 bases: TGTGCCAGCAGCCCTGACAGACAGCCCCAGCATTTT. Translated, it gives CASSPDRQPQHF.

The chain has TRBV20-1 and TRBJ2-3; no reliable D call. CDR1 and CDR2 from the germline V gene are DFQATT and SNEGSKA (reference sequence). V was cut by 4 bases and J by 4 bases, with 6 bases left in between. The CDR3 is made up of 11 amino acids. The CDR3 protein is CSATISDTQYF. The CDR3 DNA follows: TGCAGTGCTACAATTTCAGATACGCAGTATTTT.

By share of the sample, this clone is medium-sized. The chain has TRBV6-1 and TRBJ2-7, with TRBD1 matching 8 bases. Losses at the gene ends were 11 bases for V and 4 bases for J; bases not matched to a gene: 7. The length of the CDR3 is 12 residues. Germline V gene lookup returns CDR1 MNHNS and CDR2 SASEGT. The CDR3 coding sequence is TGTGCCGGGGGACAGGAGATATACGAGCAGTACTTC. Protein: CAGGQEIYEQYF.

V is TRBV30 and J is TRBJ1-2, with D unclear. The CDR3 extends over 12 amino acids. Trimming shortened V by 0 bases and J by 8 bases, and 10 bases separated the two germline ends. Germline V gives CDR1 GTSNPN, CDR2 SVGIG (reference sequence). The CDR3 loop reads CAWSVDYPGYTF. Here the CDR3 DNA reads TGTGCCTGGAGTGTTGACTACCCCGGCTACACCTTC.

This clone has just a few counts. For the CDR3, the DNA is TGTGCCAGAACGGGGGGCCCTAGCACAGATACGCAGTATTTT. The encoded protein is CARTGGPSTDTQYF. This rearrangement joins TRBV2 to TRBJ2-3; D perhaps matches TRBD2 (7 bases). Germline loops: CDR1 SNHLY, CDR2 FYNNEI. V gave up 9 bases and J gave up 0 bases, with 13 bases separating them. This CDR3 comprises 14 residues.

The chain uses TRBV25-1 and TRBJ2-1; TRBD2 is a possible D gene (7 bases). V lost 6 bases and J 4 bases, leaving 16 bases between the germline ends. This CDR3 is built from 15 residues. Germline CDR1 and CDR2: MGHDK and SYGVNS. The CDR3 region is CASSRGGGGYNEQFF. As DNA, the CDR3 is TGTGCCAGCAGCAGAGGGGGAGGGGGGTACAATGAGCAGTTCTTC.

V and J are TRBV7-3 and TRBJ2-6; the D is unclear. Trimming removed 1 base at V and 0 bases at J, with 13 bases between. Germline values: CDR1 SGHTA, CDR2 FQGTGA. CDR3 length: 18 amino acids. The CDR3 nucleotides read TGTGCCAGCAGCTTAAGAAGGTACAGCCCCTCTGGGGCCAACGTCCTGACTTTC. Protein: CASSLRRYSPSGANVLTF.

The CDR3 nucleotides read TGTGCCAGTAGTGCGACAGGGGGAGGTTTCGACTACGAGCAGTACTTC. This encodes CASSATGGGFDYEQYF. The chain has TRBV19 and TRBJ2-7, with 9 bases fitting TRBD1. CDR3 length: 16 amino acids. In germline, CDR1 is LNHDA, CDR2 SQIVND (reference sequence). Trimming removed 5 bases from V and 3 bases from J; junction bases left unmatched: 11.

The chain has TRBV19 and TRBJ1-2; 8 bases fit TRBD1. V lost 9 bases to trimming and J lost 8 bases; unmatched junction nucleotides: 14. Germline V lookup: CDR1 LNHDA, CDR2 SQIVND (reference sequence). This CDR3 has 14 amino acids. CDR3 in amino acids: CASNPPGGGRGYTF. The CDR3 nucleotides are TGTGCCAGCAACCCCCCAGGGGGCGGTCGCGGCTACACCTTC.

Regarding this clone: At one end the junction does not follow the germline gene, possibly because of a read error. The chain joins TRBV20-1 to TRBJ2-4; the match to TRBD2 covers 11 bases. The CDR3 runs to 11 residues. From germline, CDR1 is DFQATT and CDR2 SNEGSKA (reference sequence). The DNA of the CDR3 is TGCAGTACTAGCGGGAGCGACATTCAGTACTTC. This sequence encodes CSTSGSDIQYF.

The chain's CDR3 is CASSSKATSPEQFF. The CDR3 region has the DNA TGTGCCAGCAGCTCGAAGGCGACTAGCCCTGAGCAGTTCTTC. The chain uses TRBV7-3 and TRBJ2-1; 7 bases line up with TRBD2. Germline CDR1 is SGHTA and CDR2 is FQGTGA. V shed 4 bases, J shed 9 bases, and the junction held 9 bases outside the gene matches. There are 14 residues in the CDR3.

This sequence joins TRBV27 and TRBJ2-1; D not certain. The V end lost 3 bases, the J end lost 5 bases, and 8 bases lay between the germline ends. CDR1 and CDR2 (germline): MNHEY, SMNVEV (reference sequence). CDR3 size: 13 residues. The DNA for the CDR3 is TGTGCCAGCAGTTTGTGGCAGAACAATGAGCAGTTCTTC. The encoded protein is CASSLWQNNEQFF.

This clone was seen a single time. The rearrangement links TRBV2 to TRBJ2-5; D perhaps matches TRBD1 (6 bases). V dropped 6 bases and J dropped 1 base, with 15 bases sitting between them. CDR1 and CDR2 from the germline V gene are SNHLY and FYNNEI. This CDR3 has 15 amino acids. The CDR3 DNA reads TGTGCCAGCAGCGCCAGCCTGGACAGCCAAGAGACCCAGTACTTC. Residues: CASSASLDSQETQYF. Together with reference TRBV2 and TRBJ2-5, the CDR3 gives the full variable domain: EPEVTQTPSHQVTQMGQEVILRCVPISNHLYFYWYRQILGQKVEFLVSFYNNEISEKSEIFDDQFSVERPDGSNFTLKIRSTKLEDSAMYFCASSASLDSQETQYFGPGTRLLVL.

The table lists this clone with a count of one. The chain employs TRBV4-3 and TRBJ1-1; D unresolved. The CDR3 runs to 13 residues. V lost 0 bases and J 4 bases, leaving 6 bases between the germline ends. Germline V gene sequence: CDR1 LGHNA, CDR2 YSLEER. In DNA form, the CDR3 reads TGCGCCAGCAGCCAAGAAGGAGGCACTGAAGCTTTCTTT. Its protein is CASSQEGGTEAFF.

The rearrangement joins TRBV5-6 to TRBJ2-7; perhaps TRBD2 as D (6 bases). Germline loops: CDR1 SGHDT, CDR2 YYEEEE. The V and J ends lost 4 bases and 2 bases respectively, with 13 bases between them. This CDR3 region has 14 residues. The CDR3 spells CASSGGLAPYEQYF. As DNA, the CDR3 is TGTGCCAGCAGCGGGGGACTGGCCCCCTACGAGCAGTACTTC.

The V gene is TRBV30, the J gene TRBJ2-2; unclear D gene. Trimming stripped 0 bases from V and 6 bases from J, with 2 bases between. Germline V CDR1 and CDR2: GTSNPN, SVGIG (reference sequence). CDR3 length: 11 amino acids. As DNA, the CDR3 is TGTGCCTGGAGTGTCTCCGGGGAGCTGTTTTTT. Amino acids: CAWSVSGELFF. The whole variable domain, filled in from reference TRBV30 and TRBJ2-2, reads SQTIHQWPATLVQPVGSPLSLECTVEGTSNPNLYWYRQAAGRGLQLLFYSVGIGQISSEVPQNLSASRPQDRQFILSSKKLLLSDSGFYLCAWSVSGELFFGEGSRLTVL.

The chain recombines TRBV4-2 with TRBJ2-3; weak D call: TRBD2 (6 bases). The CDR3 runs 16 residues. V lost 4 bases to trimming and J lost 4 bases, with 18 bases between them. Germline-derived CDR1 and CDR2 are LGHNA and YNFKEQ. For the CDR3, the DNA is TGTGCCAGCAGCCCTAAAACAGGTTCGGGGGCAGATACGCAGTATTTT. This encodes CASSPKTGSGADTQYF.

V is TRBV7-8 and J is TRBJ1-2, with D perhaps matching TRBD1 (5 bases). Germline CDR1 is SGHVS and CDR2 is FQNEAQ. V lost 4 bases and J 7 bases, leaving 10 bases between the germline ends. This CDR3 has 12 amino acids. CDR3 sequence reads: CASSSQGFGYTF. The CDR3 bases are TGTGCCAGCAGCTCCCAGGGTTTTGGCTACACCTTC. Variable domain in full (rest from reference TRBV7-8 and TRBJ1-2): GAGVSQSPRYKVAKRGQDVALRCDPISGHVSLFWYQQALGQGPEFLTYFQNEAQLDKSGLPSDRFFAERPEGSVSTLKIQRTQQEDSAVYLCASSSQGFGYTFGSGTRLTVV.

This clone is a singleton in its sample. As DNA, the CDR3 is TGTGCCAGCAGCTTAGGGGGACTAGGAGGCAATGAGCAGTTCTTC. It codes for CASSLGGLGGNEQFF. The rearrangement uses TRBV7-2 and TRBJ2-1; TRBD2 aligns across 8 bases. CDR3 length: 15 residues. Trimming cost V 1 base and J 6 bases; bases outside gene matches: 5. The germline CDR1 and CDR2 sequences are SGHTA and FQGNSA.